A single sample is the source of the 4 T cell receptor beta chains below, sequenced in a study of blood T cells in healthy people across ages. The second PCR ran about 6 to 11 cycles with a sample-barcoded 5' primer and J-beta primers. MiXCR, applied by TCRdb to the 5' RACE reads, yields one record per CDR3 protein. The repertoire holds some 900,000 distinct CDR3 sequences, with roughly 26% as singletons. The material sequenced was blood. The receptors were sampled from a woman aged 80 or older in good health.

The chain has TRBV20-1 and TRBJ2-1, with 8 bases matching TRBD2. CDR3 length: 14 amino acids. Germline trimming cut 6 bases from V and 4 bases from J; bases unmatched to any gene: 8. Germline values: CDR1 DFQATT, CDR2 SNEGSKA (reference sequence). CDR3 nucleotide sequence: TGCAGTGCCTATGCCGGGACTAGTTACAATGAGCAGTTCTTC. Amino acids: CSAYAGTSYNEQFF.

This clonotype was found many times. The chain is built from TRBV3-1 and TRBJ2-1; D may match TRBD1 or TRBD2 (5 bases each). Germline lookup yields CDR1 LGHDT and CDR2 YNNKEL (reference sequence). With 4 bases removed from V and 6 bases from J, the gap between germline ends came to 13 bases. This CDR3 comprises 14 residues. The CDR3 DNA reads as TGTGCCAGCAGCCCGGGGACCCACTCCAATGAGCAGTTCTTC. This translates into CASSPGTHSNEQFF.

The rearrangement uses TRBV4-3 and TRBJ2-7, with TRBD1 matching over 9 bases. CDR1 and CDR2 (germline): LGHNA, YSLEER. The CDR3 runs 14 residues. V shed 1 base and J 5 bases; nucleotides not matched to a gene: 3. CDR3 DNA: TGCGCCAGCAGCCAAGGGGACAGGGCCCACGAGCAGTACTTC. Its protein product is CASSQGDRAHEQYF.

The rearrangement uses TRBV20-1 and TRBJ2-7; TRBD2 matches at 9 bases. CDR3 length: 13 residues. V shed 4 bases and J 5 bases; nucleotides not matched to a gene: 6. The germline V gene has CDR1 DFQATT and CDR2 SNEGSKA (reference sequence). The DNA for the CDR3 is TGCAGTGCTACCGGGACTAGCTACCACGAGCAGTACTTC. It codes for CSATGTSYHEQYF.